The TCR beta chain described here comes from a study of shared clonotypes between healthy human individuals. Study results and limitations: Sequencing depth was expected to affect clonotype sharing among donors.

Genomic DNA for unsorted samples, which was extracted with the QIAamp DNA Blood Mini kit, came from about 83 million PBMCs. Turning to this clone: The antigen remains unidentified.

Trimming cost V 5 bases and J 0 bases; bases outside gene matches: 3. The CDR3 is 15 residues long. The germline V gene encodes CDR1 SEHNR and CDR2 FQNEAQ (reference sequence). Assay runs were performed at deep level. In the original processing: In the immunoSEQ data, sequences were junction-only and lacked quality scores, so filtering differed. The table came from immunoSEQ multiplex PCR; TCRdb's copy has only in-frame clones and leaves some out. The DNA was the basis for D and trimming; V, J and clone size are from that table. The table has approximately 500,000 clones, 75% to 80% seen once. This TCR was sampled from a woman in her 40s in good health. Some clones in this sample may be carry-over from other donors' samples. Sample: PBMCs. V is TRBV7-9 and J is TRBJ2-4; 8 bases fit TRBD1. The CDR3 DNA is TGTGCCAGCAGCCACACAGGGGGAGCCAAAAACATTCAGTACTTC. It yields the protein CASSHTGGAKNIQYF.